This T cell receptor (beta chain) was profiled in a study of cytomegalovirus exposure and HLA in healthy donors. This clone appeared once. Primers: 60 Vbeta forward and 13 Jbeta reverse. TCRdb's copy holds only in-frame clones and misses some; the assay was immunoSEQ multiplex PCR. The sample lists approximately 190,000 clones, about 85% occurring once. The CDR3 has 17 amino acids. With 3 bases clipped from V and 0 bases from J, the junction kept 9 bases outside the gene matches. The germline gives CDR1 MNHEY, CDR2 SMNVEV (reference sequence). The receptor's source is a boy between 2 and 10 years old in good health and CMV-seronegative. The rearrangement links TRBV27 to TRBJ1-1; TRBD1 aligns across 8 bases. The specimen sequenced was PBMCs. For the CDR3, the DNA is TGTGCCAGCAGTTTTGACAGGGGCTCAGGCATGAACACTGAAGCTTTCTTT. Residues: CASSFDRGSGMNTEAFF.